The rows below give T cell receptor beta chains drawn from one sample of a study of vaccination and CD4 T cells after COVID-19. TCRdb itself ran the PCR reads through MiXCR, one entry per CDR3 protein. The sample lists 28,000 or so distinct CDR3 sequences; over 60% were seen once. The antigens for these receptors are not known. Source material: CD4+ T cells from blood, cultured in vitro. The receptors were sampled from a human donor who had recovered from COVID-19. Both conserved end residues are part of each CDR3. A D gene is named only where the DNA matches it firmly. Expanded clones get a size class; other rows say once, few or many, or leave the size out.

J gene,V gene,D gene,clone size,CDR3 DNA,CDR3 protein
TRBJ1-3,TRBV20-1,NA,NA,TGCAGTGCTGATACAGGGTTCTCTGGAAACACCATATATTTT,CSADTGFSGNTIYF
TRBJ2-4,TRBV6-5,NA,NA,TGTGCCAGCAGTTACGGGACTCAGGCCAAAAACATTCAGTACTTC,CASSYGTQAKNIQYF
TRBJ2-3,TRBV19,NA,NA,TGTGCCAGCGGTGGTTTACGACATACGCAGTATTTT,CASGGLRHTQYF
TRBJ1-1,TRBV6-5,NA,NA,TGTGCCAGCAGTTACTCGATAGTAGCAATGAACACTGAAGCTTTCTTT,CASSYSIVAMNTEAFF
TRBJ2-1,TRBV20-1,TRBD2,NA,TGCAGTGTGACCACTAGCGGGAGTCTCTACTACAATGAGCAGTTCTTC,CSVTTSGSLYYNEQFF
TRBJ1-2,TRBV27,NA,NA,TGTGCCAGCAGTCCGATGGGACCATCCCGCGGCTACACCTTC,CASSPMGPSRGYTF
TRBJ2-5,TRBV15,NA,few,TGTGCCACCAGCAGAGAAGGGGGCGGGGGGACCCAGTACTTC,CATSREGGGGTQYF
TRBJ2-5,TRBV28,TRBD2,few,TGTGCCAGCAGTTTCCCGCGATCCGGGACTAGCGGGAGCCTTAACCAAGAGACCCAGTACTTC,CASSFPRSGTSGSLNQETQYF
TRBJ1-5,TRBV20-1,NA,NA,TGCAGTGCTAGTAGTAGTGAGAGGGGCAATCAGCCCCAGCATTTT,CSASSSERGNQPQHF
TRBJ1-1,TRBV20-1,NA,NA,TGCAGTGCCCACCGGGCCCATCGGAACACTGAAGCTTTCTTT,CSAHRAHRNTEAFF
TRBJ1-3,TRBV19,NA,NA,TGTGCCAGTACCCAAAGGAGCTCTGGAAACACCATATATTTT,CASTQRSSGNTIYF
TRBJ1-1,TRBV5-4,TRBD1,NA,TGTGCCAGCAGTTTAACGGGACAGATCGCTGAAGCTTTCTTT,CASSLTGQIAEAFF
TRBJ2-5,TRBV20-1,TRBD1,NA,TGCAGTGCTTCACCTGATGACAGGGGGGTAAAAGAGACCCAGTACTTC,CSASPDDRGVKETQYF
TRBJ1-1,TRBV11-2,NA,NA,TGTGCCAGCAGCTTAGGCCGGGATAACACTGAAGCTTTCTTT,CASSLGRDNTEAFF
TRBJ1-5,TRBV12-3/TRBV12-4,NA,once,TGTGCCAGCAGTTTACATGGCCCGCATCAGCCCCAGCATTTT,CASSLHGPHQPQHF
TRBJ1-5,TRBV6-2/TRBV6-3,NA,few,TGTGCCAGCAGTTACTCGTTAATACGAACAGTCCCTAATCAGCCCCAGCATTTT,CASSYSLIRTVPNQPQHF
TRBJ2-5,TRBV10-2,TRBD1,NA,TGCGCCAGCAAGGGGGCCGAAGAGACCCAGTACTTC,CASKGAEETQYF
TRBJ2-7,TRBV6-5,NA,few,TGTGCCAGCAGTTACGATGGAGCGTCCTACGAGCAGTACTTC,CASSYDGASYEQYF
TRBJ2-1,TRBV27,TRBD1,NA,TGTGCCAGCAGTCGGGGGGGGACAGGGGGACGGAATGAGCAGTTCTTC,CASSRGGTGGRNEQFF
TRBJ1-3,TRBV7-2,NA,NA,TGTGCCAGCAGCTTTTCGGGTACTGGAAACACCATATATTTT,CASSFSGTGNTIYF
TRBJ2-7,TRBV27,NA,once,TGTGCCAGCAGCCTGGCCAGGAGCTCCGAGCAGTACTTC,CASSLARSSEQYF
TRBJ1-6,TRBV19,TRBD1,NA,TGTGCCAGTAGTAGCACAGGGGGCGCTTCCGGACCCCTCCACTTT,CASSSTGGASGPLHF
TRBJ2-5,TRBV24-1,TRBD1,NA,TGTGCCACCAGTGACCCACAGGGGACGGAGACCCAGTACTTC,CATSDPQGTETQYF
TRBJ1-2,TRBV6-1,TRBD1,NA,TGTGCCAGCAGTGAGGGGACAGGGGGCTTCTATGGCTACACCTTC,CASSEGTGGFYGYTF
TRBJ2-2,TRBV10-1,NA,NA,TGCGCCAGCGGGGTGAAGGGCACCGGGGAGCTGTTTTTT,CASGVKGTGELFF